The clone carrying this TCR beta chain was counted between two and nine times. Its antigen remains unknown. This CDR3 has 16 amino acids. Losses at the gene ends were 4 bases for V and 4 bases for J; bases not matched to a gene: 8. Germline V gene data show CDR1 as SGHTA and CDR2 as FQGNSA. This entry comes from a study of T cells after yellow fever vaccination. Broader study findings: A small proportion of clonotypes was detected in both the CD4 and CD8 compartments. Clones from primary vaccination mostly reappeared after the booster (around 96% CD4, around 90% CD8). Weaker, the secondary response had a peak occurring faster, on day 5 versus 15.

By 5'RACE template switching, TCR cDNA was produced, with a universal primer site and UMIs added in the process. From the 5' RACE reads, TCRdb called clonotypes with MiXCR, one entry per CDR3 protein. The sample includes 200,000 to 300,000 distinct CDR3 sequences, more than 3.5% seen only once; the top ten take around 19%. The TCR was taken from a man aged 18 to 29 who received the YFV17D yellow fever vaccine. Specimen: PBMCs, collected 15 days after the yellow fever booster vaccination. This chain links TRBV7-2 with TRBJ2-3; 10 nucleotides align to TRBD2. The CDR3 coding sequence is TGTGCCAGCAGCTCGCGAGCGGGGGGGCGGCCAGATACGCAGTATTTT. It codes for CASSSRAGGRPDTQYF.